The 11 T cell receptor beta chains below were found in one sample sequenced in a study of control samples from healthy donors and cancer patients. The data were produced by immunoSEQ multiplex PCR, yet TCRdb's version contains in-frame clones alone and is incomplete. Of around 180,000 clones in the sample, approximately 92% were seen once. Sequences were obtained from blood. These TCRs come from a woman between 35 and 50 years old in good health.

This rearrangement joins TRBV29-1 to TRBJ1-2; D unclear. Germline V CDR1 and CDR2: SQVTM, ANQGSEA. The ends were cut back, 3 bases at V and 8 bases at J, with 7 bases in the middle. The CDR3 is made up of 10 amino acids. CDR3: CSVDLWGYTF. The CDR3 DNA is TGCAGCGTTGATTTGTGGGGCTACACCTTC.

This chain joins TRBV2 and TRBJ1-1; D is unclear. V was cut by 2 bases and J by 10 bases, with 11 bases left in between. This CDR3 contains 12 residues. CDR1 and CDR2 from the germline V gene are SNHLY and FYNNEI. The CDR3 reads CASSERVGGAFF. The CDR3 DNA is TGTGCCAGCAGTGAAAGGGTGGGTGGAGCTTTCTTT. The whole variable domain, filled in from reference TRBV2 and TRBJ1-1, reads EPEVTQTPSHQVTQMGQEVILRCVPISNHLYFYWYRQILGQKVEFLVSFYNNEISEKSEIFDDQFSVERPDGSNFTLKIRSTKLEDSAMYFCASSERVGGAFFGQGTRLTVV.

This clone appeared a single time. In nucleotides, the CDR3 is TGTGCCAGCAGCCAGGTCGTTATGAACACTGAAGCTTTCTTT. This encodes CASSQVVMNTEAFF. V gene TRBV7-9 combines with J gene TRBJ1-1, with D hard to call. V gave up 5 bases and J gave up 0 bases, with 10 bases separating them. Germline CDR1 is SEHNR and CDR2 is FQNEAQ (reference sequence). The CDR3 totals 14 residues.

This chain joins TRBV3-1 (or the pseudogene TRBV3-2) and TRBJ1-2; no definite D call. The CDR3 totals 12 residues. Germline V CDR1 and CDR2: LGHDT, YNNKEL (reference sequence). Trimming took off 2 bases at V and 4 bases at J, with 5 bases between the two ends. The CDR3 coding sequence is TGTGCCAGCAGCCAATACAGCTATGGCTACACCTTC. Amino acids: CASSQYSYGYTF.

This sequence joins TRBV27 and TRBJ1-5, with 12 bases fitting TRBD1. V trimming: 4 bases; J trimming: 6 bases; junction bases outside the gene matches: 10. This CDR3 is 17 amino acids long. Germline V gene lookup returns CDR1 MNHEY and CDR2 SMNVEV (reference sequence). The CDR3 spells CASSSSRDRGPGQPQHF. Here the CDR3 DNA reads TGTGCCAGCAGTTCCTCTAGGGACAGGGGGCCCGGTCAGCCCCAGCATTTT.

The genes are TRBV2 and TRBJ1-4, with a possible D match to TRBD1 (6 bases). Trimming left V 0 bases short and J 4 bases short, with 9 bases between. This CDR3 contains 15 residues. The V gene's germline CDR1 is SNHLY and CDR2 FYNNEI. As DNA, the CDR3 is TGTGCCAGCAGTGAAGCGGGACACCGTAATGAAAAACTGTTTTTT. Protein: CASSEAGHRNEKLFF.

J is TRBJ2-2 and V is TRBV4-1; 9 bases are a match to TRBD2. The CDR3 runs to 15 residues. CDR1 is MGHRA and CDR2 is YSYEKL in the germline V gene. Trimming at V came to 7 bases and at J to 4 bases, leaving 7 bases not matched to a gene. The CDR3 bases are TGCGCCAGCATGAGGGAAGCGGGGGGCACCGGGGAGCTGTTTTTT. Amino acid sequence: CASMREAGGTGELFF.

V is TRBV5-1 and J is TRBJ1-5; TRBD1 aligns across 8 bases. The V and J ends lost 4 bases and 7 bases, in that order; junction bases with no gene match: 7. Germline CDR1 SGHRS, CDR2 YFSETQ. The CDR3 totals 14 residues. The CDR3 DNA sequence: TGCGCCAGCAGCCCGGGACAGGAGGGACAGCCCCAGCATTTT. Translation: CASSPGQEGQPQHF.

The chain employs TRBV2 and TRBJ2-7; 9 nucleotides match TRBD1. The CDR3 covers 15 residues. Germline CDR1 reads SNHLY; CDR2 reads FYNNEI. J lost 2 bases, V lost 4 bases, and 6 bases had no gene match. For the CDR3, the DNA is TGTGCCAGCAGTGTCCGGGACAGGGAGCCCTACGAGCAGTACTTC. This translates into CASSVRDREPYEQYF. The whole variable domain, remainder taken from reference TRBV2 and TRBJ2-7, is EPEVTQTPSHQVTQMGQEVILRCVPISNHLYFYWYRQILGQKVEFLVSFYNNEISEKSEIFDDQFSVERPDGSNFTLKIRSTKLEDSAMYFCASSVRDREPYEQYFGPGTRLTVT.

The chain combines TRBV6-1 with TRBJ1-5, with D tentatively TRBD1 (5 bases). This CDR3 comprises 14 residues. CDR1 MNHNS and CDR2 SASEGT come from the germline V gene. Trimming removed 3 bases at V and 2 bases at J, with 8 bases between. CDR3 residues: CASSDQGGNQPQHF. The DNA for the CDR3 is TGTGCCAGCAGTGATCAGGGTGGCAATCAGCCCCAGCATTTT.

The chain couples TRBV3-1 (or the pseudogene TRBV3-2) to TRBJ1-4; 7 nucleotides line up with TRBD1. The germline CDR1 and CDR2 sequences are LGHDT and YNNKEL (reference sequence). The CDR3 consists of 15 residues. With V trimmed by 2 bases and J by 4 bases, 4 bases remained unmatched. CDR3 coding DNA: TGTGCCAGCAGCCAAAGCGACAGGGATAATGAAAAACTGTTTTTT. This gives the protein CASSQSDRDNEKLFF.